The 3 T cell receptor beta chains in this list originate from one sample, sequenced in a study of cytomegalovirus exposure and HLA in healthy donors. The PCR had 60 Vbeta and 13 Jbeta primers. TCRdb keeps only in-frame clones here, not all; method: immunoSEQ multiplex PCR. The sample holds 250,000 to 350,000 clones, around 90% seen once. Material for sequencing was PBMCs. These receptors were collected from a woman younger than 30 in good health and CMV-seronegative.

This clone has just one count. This rearrangement joins TRBV18 to TRBJ2-7; weak D call: TRBD2 (6 bases). CDR3 length: 12 residues. V lost 6 bases and J 0 bases, leaving 6 bases between the germline ends. In germline, CDR1 is KGHSH, CDR2 LQKENI. CDR3 in DNA: TGTGCCAGCTCGGAGGGCTCCTACGAGCAGTACTTC. Residues: CASSEGSYEQYF.

This chain links TRBV5-1 with TRBJ2-2; maybe TRBD2 (7 bases). CDR1 is SGHRS, CDR2 YFSETQ, per germline. V was trimmed by 1 base and J by 0 bases, leaving 10 bases between them. This CDR3 has 16 residues. CDR3 residues: CASSLSGGPNTGELFF. The CDR3 nucleotides read TGCGCCAGCAGCTTGTCGGGGGGCCCGAACACCGGGGAGCTGTTTTTT.

V and J are TRBV7-9 and TRBJ1-1; 7 bases match TRBD1. The CDR3 consists of 13 residues. J lost 11 bases, V lost 1 base, and 7 bases had no gene match. Germline-derived CDR1 and CDR2 are SEHNR and FQNEAQ (reference sequence). The CDR3: CASSLGVDREAFF. DNA of the CDR3: TGTGCCAGCAGCTTAGGTGTCGACAGGGAGGCTTTCTTT.